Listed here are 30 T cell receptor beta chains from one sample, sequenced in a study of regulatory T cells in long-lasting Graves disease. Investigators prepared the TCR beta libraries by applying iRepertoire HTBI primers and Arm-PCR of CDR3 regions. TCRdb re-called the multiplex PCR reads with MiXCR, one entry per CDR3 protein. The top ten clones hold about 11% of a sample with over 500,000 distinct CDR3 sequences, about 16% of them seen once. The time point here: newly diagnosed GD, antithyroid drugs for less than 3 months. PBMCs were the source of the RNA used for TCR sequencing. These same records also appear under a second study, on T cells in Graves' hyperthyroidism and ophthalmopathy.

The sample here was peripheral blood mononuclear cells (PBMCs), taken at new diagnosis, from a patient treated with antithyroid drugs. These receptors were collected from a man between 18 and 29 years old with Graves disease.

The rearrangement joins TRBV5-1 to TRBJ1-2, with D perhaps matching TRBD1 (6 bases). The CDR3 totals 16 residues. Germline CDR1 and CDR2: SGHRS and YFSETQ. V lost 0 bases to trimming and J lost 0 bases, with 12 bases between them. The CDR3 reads CASSLGPGQTNYGYTF. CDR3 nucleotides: TGCGCCAGCAGCTTGGGACCAGGACAGACTAACTATGGCTACACCTTC.

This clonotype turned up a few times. The CDR3 reads CASSQQGKTQYF. CDR3 nucleotide sequence: TGTGCCAGTAGCCAACAGGGAAAGACCCAGTACTTC. V is TRBV19 and J is TRBJ2-5; D possibly corresponds to TRBD1 (6 bases). This CDR3 has 12 residues. From germline, CDR1 is LNHDA and CDR2 SQIVND (reference sequence). Trimming took off 6 bases at V and 6 bases at J, with 11 bases between the two ends. Looking up the rest from reference TRBV19 and TRBJ2-5 gives the full variable domain: DGGITQSPKYLFRKEGQNVTLSCEQNLNHDAMYWYRQDPGQGLRLIYYSQIVNDFQKGDIAEGYSVSREKKESFPLTVTSAQKNPTAFYLCASSQQGKTQYFGPGTRLLVL.

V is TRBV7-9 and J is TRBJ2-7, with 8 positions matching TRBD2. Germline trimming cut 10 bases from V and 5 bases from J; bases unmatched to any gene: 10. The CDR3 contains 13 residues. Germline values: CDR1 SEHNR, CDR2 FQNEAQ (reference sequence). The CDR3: CATTIAGWDEQYF. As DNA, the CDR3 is TGTGCCACCACCATAGCGGGGTGGGACGAGCAGTACTTC.

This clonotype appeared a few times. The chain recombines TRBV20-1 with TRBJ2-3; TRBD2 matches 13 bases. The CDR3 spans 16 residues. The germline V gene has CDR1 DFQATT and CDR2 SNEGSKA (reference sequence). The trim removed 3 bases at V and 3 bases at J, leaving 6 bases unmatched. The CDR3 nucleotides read TGCAGTGCTAGTGGACTAGCGGGAGATGTGACAGATACGCAGTATTTT. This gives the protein CSASGLAGDVTDTQYF.

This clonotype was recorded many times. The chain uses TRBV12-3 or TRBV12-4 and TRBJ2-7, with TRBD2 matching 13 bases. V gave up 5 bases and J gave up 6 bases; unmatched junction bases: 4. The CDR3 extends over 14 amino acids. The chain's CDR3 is CASSGTSGNSEQYF. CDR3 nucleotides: TGTGCCAGCAGTGGGACTAGCGGGAACAGCGAGCAGTACTTC.

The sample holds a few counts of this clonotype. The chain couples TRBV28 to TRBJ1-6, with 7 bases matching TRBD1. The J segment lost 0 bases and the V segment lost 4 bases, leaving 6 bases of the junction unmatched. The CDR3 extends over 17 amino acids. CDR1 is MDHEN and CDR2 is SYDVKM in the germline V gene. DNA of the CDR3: TGTGCCAGCAGTTCGGGACAGAAGAGCTCCTATAATTCACCCCTCCACTTT. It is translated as CASSSGQKSSYNSPLHF.

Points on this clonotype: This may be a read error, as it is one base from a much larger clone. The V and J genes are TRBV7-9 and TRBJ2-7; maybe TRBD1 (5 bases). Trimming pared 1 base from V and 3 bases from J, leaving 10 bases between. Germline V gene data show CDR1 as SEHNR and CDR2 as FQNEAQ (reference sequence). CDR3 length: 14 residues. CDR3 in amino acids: CASSLGGRYYEQYF. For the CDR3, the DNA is TGTGCCAGCAGCTTAGGGGGCAGATACTACGAGCAGTACTTC.

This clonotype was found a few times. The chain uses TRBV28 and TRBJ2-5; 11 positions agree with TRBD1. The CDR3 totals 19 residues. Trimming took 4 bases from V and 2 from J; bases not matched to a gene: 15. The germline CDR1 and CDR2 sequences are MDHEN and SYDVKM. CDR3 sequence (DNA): TGTGCCAGCAGTTCATTCTTGGACAGGGGGCGGTTAGGGCAAGAGACCCAGTACTTC. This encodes CASSSFLDRGRLGQETQYF.

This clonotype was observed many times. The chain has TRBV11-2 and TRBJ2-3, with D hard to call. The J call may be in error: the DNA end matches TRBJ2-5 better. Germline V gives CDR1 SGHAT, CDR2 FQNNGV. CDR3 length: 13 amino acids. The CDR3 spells CASSSGIVATQYF. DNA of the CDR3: TGTGCCAGCAGCTCTGGGATTGTCGCGACCCAGTACTTC.

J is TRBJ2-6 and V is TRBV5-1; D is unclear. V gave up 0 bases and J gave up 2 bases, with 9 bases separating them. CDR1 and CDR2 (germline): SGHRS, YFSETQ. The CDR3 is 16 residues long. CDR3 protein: CASSLDGRTGANVLTF. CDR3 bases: TGCGCCAGCAGCTTGGACGGGCGCACTGGGGCCAACGTCCTGACTTTC.

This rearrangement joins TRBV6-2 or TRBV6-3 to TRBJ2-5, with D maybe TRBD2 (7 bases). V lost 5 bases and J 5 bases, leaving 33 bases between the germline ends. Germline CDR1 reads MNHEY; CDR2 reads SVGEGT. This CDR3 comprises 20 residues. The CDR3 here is CASSERRGGAGKTGSETQYF. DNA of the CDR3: TGTGCCAGCAGTGAAAGGAGGGGGGGAGCGGGAAAGACCGGGAGCGAGACCCAGTACTTC.

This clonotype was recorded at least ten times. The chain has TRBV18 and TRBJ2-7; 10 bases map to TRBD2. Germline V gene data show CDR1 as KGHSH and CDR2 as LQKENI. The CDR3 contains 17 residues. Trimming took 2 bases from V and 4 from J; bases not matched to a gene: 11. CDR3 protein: CASSPSSGSVSWYEQYF. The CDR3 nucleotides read TGTGCCAGCTCACCATCTAGCGGGAGTGTAAGTTGGTACGAGCAGTACTTC.

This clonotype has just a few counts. In nucleotides, the CDR3 is TGTGCCAGCAGCTTAATAGGAGGGGATAGCAATCAGCCCCAGCATTTT. It codes for CASSLIGGDSNQPQHF. The chain combines TRBV5-5 with TRBJ1-5; D might be TRBD1 (5 bases). Germline lookup yields CDR1 SGHKS and CDR2 YYEKEE (reference sequence). With 2 bases removed from V and 0 bases from J, the gap between germline ends came to 12 bases. The CDR3 is made up of 16 amino acids.

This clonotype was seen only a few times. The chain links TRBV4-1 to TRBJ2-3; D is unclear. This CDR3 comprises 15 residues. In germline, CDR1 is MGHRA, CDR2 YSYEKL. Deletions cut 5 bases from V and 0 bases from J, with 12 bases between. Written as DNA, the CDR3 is TGCGCCAGCAGCTTCGAGGCCCTTAGCACAGATACGCAGTATTTT. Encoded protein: CASSFEALSTDTQYF.

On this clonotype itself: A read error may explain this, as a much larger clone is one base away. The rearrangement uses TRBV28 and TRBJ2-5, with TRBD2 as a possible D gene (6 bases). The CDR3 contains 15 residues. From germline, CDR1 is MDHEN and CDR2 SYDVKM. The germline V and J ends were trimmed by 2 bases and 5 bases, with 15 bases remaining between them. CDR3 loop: CASSLIAGSGETQYF. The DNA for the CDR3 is TGTGCCAGCAGTTTAATTGCGGGAAGCGGGGAGACCCAGTACTTC.

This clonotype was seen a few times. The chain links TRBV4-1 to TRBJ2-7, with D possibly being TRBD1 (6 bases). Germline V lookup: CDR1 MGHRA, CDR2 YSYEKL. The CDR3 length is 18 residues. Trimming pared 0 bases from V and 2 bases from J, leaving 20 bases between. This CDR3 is CASSQEGAERLGAYEQYF. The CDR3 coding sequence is TGCGCCAGCAGCCAAGAGGGGGCGGAGAGACTTGGCGCCTACGAGCAGTACTTC.

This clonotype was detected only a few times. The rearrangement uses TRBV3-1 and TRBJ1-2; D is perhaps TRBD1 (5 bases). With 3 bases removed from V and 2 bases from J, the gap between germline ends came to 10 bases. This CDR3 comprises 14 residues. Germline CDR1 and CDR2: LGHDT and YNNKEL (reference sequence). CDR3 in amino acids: CASSQGRGNYGYTF. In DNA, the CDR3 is TGTGCCAGCAGCCAGGGGCGCGGCAACTATGGCTACACCTTC.

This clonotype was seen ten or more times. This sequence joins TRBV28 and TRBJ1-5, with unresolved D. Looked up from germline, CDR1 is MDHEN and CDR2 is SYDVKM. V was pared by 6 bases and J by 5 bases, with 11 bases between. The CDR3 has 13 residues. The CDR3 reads CASSFVYYQPQHF. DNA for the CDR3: TGTGCCAGCAGCTTTGTCTATTATCAGCCCCAGCATTTT.

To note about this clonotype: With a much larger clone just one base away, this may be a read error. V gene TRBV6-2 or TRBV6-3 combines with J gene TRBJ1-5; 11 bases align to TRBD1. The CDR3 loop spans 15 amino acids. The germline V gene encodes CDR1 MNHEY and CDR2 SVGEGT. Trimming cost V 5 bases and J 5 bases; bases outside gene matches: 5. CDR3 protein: CASSGWDRGDQPQHF. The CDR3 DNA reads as TGTGCCAGCAGTGGGTGGGACAGGGGGGATCAGCCCCAGCATTTT.

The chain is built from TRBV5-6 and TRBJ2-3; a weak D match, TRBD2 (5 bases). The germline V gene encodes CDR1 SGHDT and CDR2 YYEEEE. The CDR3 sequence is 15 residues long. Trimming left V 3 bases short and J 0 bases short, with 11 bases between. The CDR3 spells CASSYAEASTDTQYF. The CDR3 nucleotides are TGTGCCAGCAGCTACGCGGAGGCTAGCACAGATACGCAGTATTTT.

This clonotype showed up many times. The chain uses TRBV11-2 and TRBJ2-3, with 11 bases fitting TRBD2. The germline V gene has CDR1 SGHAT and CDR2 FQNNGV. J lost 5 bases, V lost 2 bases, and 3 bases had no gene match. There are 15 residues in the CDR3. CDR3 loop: CASSLTSGSIDTQYF. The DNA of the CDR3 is TGTGCCAGCAGCTTAACTAGCGGGAGTATAGATACGCAGTATTTT.

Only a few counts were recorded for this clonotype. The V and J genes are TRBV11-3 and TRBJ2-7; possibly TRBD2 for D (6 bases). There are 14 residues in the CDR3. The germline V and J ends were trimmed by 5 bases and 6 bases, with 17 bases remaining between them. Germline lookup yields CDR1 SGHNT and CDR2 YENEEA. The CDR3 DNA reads TGTGCCAGCAGCCAATCCGGGGGTTTGAGCGAGCAGTACTTC. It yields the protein CASSQSGGLSEQYF.

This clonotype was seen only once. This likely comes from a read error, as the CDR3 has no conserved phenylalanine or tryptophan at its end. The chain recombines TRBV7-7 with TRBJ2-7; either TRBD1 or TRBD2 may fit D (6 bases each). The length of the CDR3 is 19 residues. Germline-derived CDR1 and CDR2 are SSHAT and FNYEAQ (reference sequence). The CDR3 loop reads CASSFLDQGIQAGPYEQYL. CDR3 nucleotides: TGTGCTAGCAGCTTCCTCGACCAGGGGATCCAAGCGGGTCCCTACGAGCAGTACCTC.

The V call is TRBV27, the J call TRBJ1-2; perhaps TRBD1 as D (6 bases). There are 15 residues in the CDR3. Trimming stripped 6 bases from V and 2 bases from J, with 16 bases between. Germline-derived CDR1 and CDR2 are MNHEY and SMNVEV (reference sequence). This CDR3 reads CASRTIGGGNYGYTF. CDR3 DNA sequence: TGTGCCAGCAGAACTATTGGGGGCGGAAACTATGGCTACACCTTC.

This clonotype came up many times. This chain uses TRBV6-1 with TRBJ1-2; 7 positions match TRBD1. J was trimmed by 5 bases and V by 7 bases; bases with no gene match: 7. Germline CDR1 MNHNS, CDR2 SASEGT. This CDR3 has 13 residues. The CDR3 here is CASTQTGLYGYTF. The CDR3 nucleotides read TGTGCCAGCACCCAGACAGGGTTATATGGCTACACCTTC.

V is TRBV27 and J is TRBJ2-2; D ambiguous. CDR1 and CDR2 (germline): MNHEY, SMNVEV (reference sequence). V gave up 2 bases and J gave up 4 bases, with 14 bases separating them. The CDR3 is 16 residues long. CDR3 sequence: CASSLAAGIGTGELFF. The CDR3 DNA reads TGTGCCAGCAGTTTAGCCGCAGGAATAGGCACCGGGGAGCTGTTTTTT.

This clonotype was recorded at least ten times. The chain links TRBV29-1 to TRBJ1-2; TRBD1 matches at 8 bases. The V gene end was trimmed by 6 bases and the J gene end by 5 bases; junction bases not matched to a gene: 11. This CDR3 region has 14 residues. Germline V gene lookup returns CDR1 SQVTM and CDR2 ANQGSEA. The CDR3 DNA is TGCAGCGTCTTGGAGGGACAGGTATTATATGGCTACACCTTC. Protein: CSVLEGQVLYGYTF.

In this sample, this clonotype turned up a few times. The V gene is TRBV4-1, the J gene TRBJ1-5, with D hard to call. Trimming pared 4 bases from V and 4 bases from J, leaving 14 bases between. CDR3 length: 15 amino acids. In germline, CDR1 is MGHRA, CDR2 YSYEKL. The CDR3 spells CASSPGEDLNQPQHF. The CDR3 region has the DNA TGCGCCAGCAGCCCGGGTGAGGACCTAAATCAGCCCCAGCATTTT.

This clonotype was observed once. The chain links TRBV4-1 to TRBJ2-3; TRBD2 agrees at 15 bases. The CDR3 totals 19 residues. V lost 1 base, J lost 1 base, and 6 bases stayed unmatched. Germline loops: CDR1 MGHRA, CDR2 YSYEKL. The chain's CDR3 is CASSQATGLAGGRTDTQYF. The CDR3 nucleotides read TGCGCCAGCAGCCAAGCAACAGGACTAGCGGGAGGGCGCACAGATACGCAGTATTTT.

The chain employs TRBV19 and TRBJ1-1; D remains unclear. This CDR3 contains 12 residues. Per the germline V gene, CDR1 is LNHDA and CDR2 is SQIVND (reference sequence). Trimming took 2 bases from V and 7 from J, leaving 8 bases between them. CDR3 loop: CASSIWGDEAFF. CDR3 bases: TGTGCCAGTAGTATATGGGGAGATGAAGCTTTCTTT.